This record concerns one T cell receptor (beta chain) sequence. Germline V lookup: CDR1 SEHNR, CDR2 FQNEAQ (reference sequence). V trimming: 5 bases; J trimming: 7 bases; junction bases outside the gene matches: 6. CDR3 length equals 14 residues. This sample stems from a study of blood T cells in healthy people across ages. Drawn from each donor were around 9.1 milliliters of peripheral blood. A second PCR of about 6 to 11 cycles used a sample-barcoded 5' primer and a J-beta primer mix. Samples each returned at least 2.5 million CDR3-containing paired-end reads. TCRdb independently ran MiXCR on the 5' RACE reads; one entry per CDR3 protein. The sample contains some 670,000 distinct CDR3 sequences, approximately 52% of which appear only once.

The V gene is TRBV7-9, the J gene TRBJ2-7; 12 bases match TRBD2. The source is a woman of 80 years or more in good health. The material sequenced was blood. CDR3: CASSIKGTSGEQYF. In nucleotides, the CDR3 is TGTGCCAGCAGCATTAAGGGGACTAGCGGGGAGCAGTACTTC. The full variable domain, completed using reference TRBV7-9 and TRBJ2-7, is DTGVSQNPRHKITKRGQNVTFRCDPISEHNRLYWYRQTLGQGPEFLTYFQNEAQLEKSRLLSDRFSAERPKGSFSTLEIQRTEQGDSAMYLCASSIKGTSGEQYFGPGTRLTVT.